Listed here are 10 T cell receptor beta chains from one sample, sequenced in a study of CD8 T cells in Susac syndrome. An amount of RNA that ranged from roughly 0.5 to 1 ug was reverse transcribed with random hexamers. MiXCR was run by TCRdb on the immunoSEQ multiplex PCR reads, yielding one entry per CDR3 protein. The sample lists about 200,000 distinct CDR3 sequences; approximately 95% were seen once. The sequencing sample was made of CD4+ T cells from PBMCs. These receptors were collected from a human donor with multiple sclerosis.

This sequence joins TRBV29-1 and TRBJ2-5; TRBD1 aligns across 11 bases. The CDR3 covers 14 residues. Germline lookup yields CDR1 SQVTM and CDR2 ANQGSEA. With 5 bases clipped from V and 4 bases from J, the junction kept 6 bases outside the gene matches. The CDR3 DNA reads as TGCAGCGTTACGGGGACAGGGGGTCGAGAGACCCAGTACTTC. Its translation is CSVTGTGGRETQYF.

The chain carries TRBV12-3 or TRBV12-4 and TRBJ1-5; TRBD1 is a possible D gene (5 bases). V shed 3 bases and J shed 4 bases, with 10 bases lying between them. The CDR3 is made up of 14 amino acids. CDR3 sequence: CASSLWDGNQPQHF. CDR3 in DNA: TGTGCCAGCAGTTTGTGGGACGGAAATCAGCCCCAGCATTTT.

The V and J genes are TRBV11-2 and TRBJ1-6; D might be TRBD1 (5 bases). Trimming shortened V by 5 bases and J by 7 bases, and 12 bases separated the two germline ends. The CDR3 is 14 residues long. Per germline, CDR1 SGHAT and CDR2 FQNNGV. The CDR3 is CASSQDTANSPLHF. The CDR3 DNA reads as TGTGCCAGCAGCCAGGACACAGCCAATTCACCCCTCCACTTT.

V usage is TRBV13 and J usage is TRBJ1-2, with unresolved D. In germline, CDR1 is PRHDT, CDR2 FYEKMQ (reference sequence). The CDR3 is 12 amino acids. V was cut by 3 bases and J by 3 bases, with 5 bases left in between. CDR3 nucleotide sequence: TGTGCCAGCAGCTTCGGACACTATGGCTACACCTTC. Translating it yields CASSFGHYGYTF.

The chain employs TRBV6-1 and TRBJ2-3, with D possibly TRBD2 on 6 matching bases. Germline assignment: CDR1 MNHNS and CDR2 SASEGT. V was trimmed by 8 bases and J by 3 bases, leaving 24 bases between them. CDR3 length: 17 residues. CDR3 residues: CASPGEDESQPTDTQYF. The CDR3 bases are TGTGCCAGCCCCGGGGAGGACGAATCCCAACCTACAGATACGCAGTATTTT.

This clonotype was seen just once. The rearrangement uses TRBV20-1 and TRBJ2-6; 8 nucleotides line up with TRBD1. This CDR3 is built from 18 residues. Germline V gene lookup returns CDR1 DFQATT and CDR2 SNEGSKA (reference sequence). V shed 5 bases and J 0 bases; nucleotides not matched to a gene: 12. The chain's CDR3 is CSAENRDRRFSGANVLTF. CDR3 in DNA: TGCAGTGCTGAGAACCGGGACAGGAGATTCTCTGGGGCCAACGTCCTGACTTTC.

The chain carries TRBV6-1 and TRBJ2-6, with TRBD2 matching 12 bases. CDR1 MNHNS and CDR2 SASEGT come from the germline V gene. V dropped 6 bases and J dropped 0; count of bases not matched to a gene: 3. The CDR3 extends over 17 amino acids. The CDR3 here is CASRGLAGHSGANVLTF. DNA for the CDR3: TGTGCCAGCAGAGGACTAGCGGGGCACTCTGGGGCCAACGTCCTGACTTTC.

This clonotype was counted once. The V call is TRBV29-1, the J call TRBJ2-3; 9 positions match TRBD2. The CDR3 has 15 residues. Germline CDR1 and CDR2: SQVTM and ANQGSEA. Germline trimming cut 3 bases from V and 1 base from J; bases unmatched to any gene: 5. The CDR3 DNA sequence: TGCAGCGTTGAGCGAGCGGGGGGCGGCACAGATACGCAGTATTTT. It is translated as CSVERAGGGTDTQYF.

V gene TRBV30 combines with J gene TRBJ1-5; D unclear. Germline V gene lookup returns CDR1 GTSNPN and CDR2 SVGIG (reference sequence). The CDR3 consists of 13 residues. Trimming stripped 1 base from V and 3 bases from J, with 7 bases between. The CDR3 loop reads CAWSAGFNQPQHF. For the CDR3, the DNA is TGTGCCTGGAGTGCCGGGTTCAATCAGCCCCAGCATTTT.

V is TRBV29-1 and J is TRBJ2-3; D is uncertain. The CDR3 runs 13 residues. The germline V and J ends were trimmed by 5 bases and 5 bases, with 14 bases remaining between them. Per germline, CDR1 SQVTM and CDR2 ANQGSEA. CDR3 bases: TGCAGCGTTTTGGTGACTGGCGTAGATACGCAGTATTTT. Protein product: CSVLVTGVDTQYF.